Listed here are 27 T cell receptor beta chains from one sample, sequenced in a study of blood T cell repertoires in COVID-19. TCRdb keeps only in-frame clones here, not all; method: immunoSEQ multiplex PCR. The sample holds about 70,000 clones; roughly nine tenths are singletons and the top ten take around 8.7%. The sample comprised peripheral blood. All receptors derive from a man aged 45-65 years with active COVID-19.

This clone was seen once. At one end, the junction sequence differs from germline, possibly due to a read error. In DNA form, the CDR3 reads TGTACCATCAGAGGGACAGGGGTAGACACCGGGGAGCTGTTTTTT. It encodes CTIRGTGVDTGELFF. The rearrangement uses TRBV10-3 and TRBJ2-2; 10 positions agree with TRBD1. Germline CDR1 reads ENHRY; CDR2 reads SYGVKD. CDR3 length: 15 amino acids.

The J gene is TRBJ1-6, the V gene TRBV27, with 8 positions matching TRBD1. CDR1 and CDR2 from the germline V gene are MNHEY and SMNVEV (reference sequence). V shed 5 bases, J shed 10 bases, and the junction held 10 bases outside the gene matches. The CDR3 sequence is 15 residues long. CDR3 sequence reads: CASSPTTGVRSPLHF. CDR3 bases: TGTGCCAGCAGTCCCACGACAGGGGTCAGGTCACCCCTCCACTTT.

This chain joins TRBV18 and TRBJ2-3, with D possibly being TRBD2 (5 bases). V shed 4 bases and J shed 0 bases, with 17 bases lying between them. The CDR3 spans 17 residues. Germline V gene lookup returns CDR1 KGHSH and CDR2 LQKENI. CDR3 sequence reads: CASSQWRADSSTDTQYF. CDR3 nucleotide sequence: TGTGCCAGCTCACAATGGCGGGCGGACTCTAGCACAGATACGCAGTATTTT.

The rearrangement joins TRBV10-1 to TRBJ1-1, with D possibly matching TRBD1 (5 bases). This CDR3 has 15 amino acids. V lost 2 bases to trimming and J lost 0 bases, with 10 bases between them. Germline assignment: CDR1 WNHNN and CDR2 SYGVQD (reference sequence). CDR3 sequence: CASSEGEGLNTEAFF. The CDR3 DNA reads TGCGCCAGCAGTGAGGGGGAGGGGCTGAACACTGAAGCTTTCTTT.

The chain carries TRBV12-5 and TRBJ1-5; 7 nucleotides align to TRBD1. After removal of 0 bases from V and 5 bases from J, the junction contained 13 bases not matched to a gene. The CDR3 is 18 amino acids. Germline V gene sequence: CDR1 LGHNT, CDR2 FRNRAP. CDR3 coding DNA: TGTGCTAGTGGTTTGGTTTCGACAGGGTGGGGCGAGTATCAGCCCCAGCATTTT. This translates into CASGLVSTGWGEYQPQHF.

V is TRBV10-3 and J is TRBJ2-7; 7 bases map to TRBD1. The CDR3 is 16 amino acids. Germline V gene sequence: CDR1 ENHRY, CDR2 SYGVKD. Trimming at V came to 6 bases and at J to 5 bases, leaving 16 bases not matched to a gene. The CDR3 region is CAISRKTGTLYNEQYF. DNA of the CDR3: TGTGCCATCAGCAGAAAGACAGGGACCTTATACAACGAGCAGTACTTC.

The chain is built from TRBV5-4 and TRBJ2-5; D not resolved. Germline loops: CDR1 SGHNT, CDR2 YYREEE (reference sequence). The V and J ends lost 1 base and 2 bases respectively, with 9 bases between them. The CDR3 length is 14 residues. CDR3 region: CASSLSTEQETQYF. CDR3 nucleotides: TGTGCCAGCAGCTTGAGTACAGAACAAGAGACCCAGTACTTC.

This sequence joins TRBV5-1 and TRBJ1-1; 11 bases are shared with TRBD1. J lost 4 bases, V lost 0 bases, and 2 bases had no gene match. CDR1 SGHRS and CDR2 YFSETQ come from the germline V gene. This CDR3 contains 15 residues. The CDR3 spells CASSLEGQGATEAFF. The DNA of the CDR3 is TGCGCCAGCAGCTTGGAAGGACAGGGGGCCACTGAAGCTTTCTTT.

The chain is built from TRBV25-1 and TRBJ1-2; 12 bases line up with TRBD1. The V segment lost 4 bases and the J segment 7 bases; nucleotides outside the gene matches: 7. This CDR3 region has 15 residues. Germline loops: CDR1 MGHDK, CDR2 SYGVNS. CDR3 in amino acids: CASSALGQGASGYTF. CDR3 coding DNA: TGTGCCAGCAGTGCCTTGGGACAGGGGGCCAGTGGCTACACCTTC.

This chain joins TRBV5-1 and TRBJ1-2; D gene ambiguous. The CDR3 has 13 residues. Germline CDR1 and CDR2: SGHRS and YFSETQ. Trimming took 2 bases from V and 8 from J, leaving 13 bases between them. CDR3: CASSFGGSYGYTF. In DNA, the CDR3 is TGCGCCAGCAGCTTTGGAGGGTCATACGGCTACACCTTC. Complete variable domain (other parts from reference TRBV5-1 and TRBJ1-2): KAGVTQTPRYLIKTRGQQVTLSCSPISGHRSVSWYQQTPGQGLQFLFEYFSETQRNKGNFPGRFSGRQFSNSRSEMNVSTLELGDSALYLCASSFGGSYGYTFGSGTRLTVV.

The chain has TRBV7-4 and TRBJ1-5; D may be TRBD1 (6 bases). This CDR3 has 16 amino acids. V dropped 5 bases and J dropped 0 bases, with 14 bases sitting between them. From germline, CDR1 is SGHVT and CDR2 SQSDAQ. The CDR3 region is CASSPRTEHSNQPQHF. The CDR3 region has the DNA TGTGCCAGCAGCCCCAGGACAGAACATAGCAATCAGCCCCAGCATTTT.

The rearrangement joins TRBV5-1 to TRBJ2-7, with TRBD1 matching 9 bases. Germline V gene lookup returns CDR1 SGHRS and CDR2 YFSETQ. V was clipped by 3 bases and J by 6 bases; unmatched bases: 10. The CDR3 length is 15 residues. CDR3 nucleotides: TGCGCCAGCAGCTCAGCCGGGACAGGGACCTTCGAGCAGTACTTC. This sequence encodes CASSSAGTGTFEQYF.

The chain links TRBV5-1 to TRBJ2-5, with TRBD2 matching 11 bases. Germline lookup yields CDR1 SGHRS and CDR2 YFSETQ. V shed 4 bases, J shed 1 base, and the junction held 6 bases outside the gene matches. The CDR3 runs to 16 residues. The CDR3 DNA is TGCGCCAGCAGCCCACGACTAGCGGGAACCCAAGAGACCCAGTACTTC. Encoded protein: CASSPRLAGTQETQYF.

The J gene is TRBJ2-3, the V gene TRBV2; 8 bases match TRBD2. CDR3 length: 15 amino acids. Trimming at V came to 7 bases and at J to 0 bases, leaving 6 bases not matched to a gene. Germline V gene lookup returns CDR1 SNHLY and CDR2 FYNNEI. The CDR3 sequence: CASIRLATSTDTQYF. The DNA for the CDR3 is TGTGCCAGCATAAGACTAGCGACTAGCACAGATACGCAGTATTTT.

The CDR3 loop is CASSTGTLYTQYF. The DNA of the CDR3 is TGTGCCAGCAGCACTGGGACTCTTTATACGCAGTATTTT. The chain joins TRBV6-5 to TRBJ2-3; tentative D call: TRBD2 (6 bases). Germline loops: CDR1 MNHEY, CDR2 SVGAGI. Trimming cost V 6 bases and J 7 bases, with 14 bases left between them. The CDR3 extends over 13 amino acids.

The table lists this clone with a count of one. The gene calls are TRBV5-1 and TRBJ1-4, with D tentatively TRBD1 (6 bases). The germline CDR1 and CDR2 sequences are SGHRS and YFSETQ. This CDR3 contains 17 residues. V was cut by 0 bases and J by 6 bases, with 18 bases left in between. The CDR3: CASSLAGGAGFDEKLFF. CDR3 DNA sequence: TGCGCCAGCAGCTTGGCGGGGGGCGCGGGTTTCGATGAAAAACTGTTTTTT.

This clone was seen a few times. The V gene is TRBV4-1, the J gene TRBJ1-5; tentative D call: TRBD1 (5 bases). In germline, CDR1 is MGHRA, CDR2 YSYEKL. V gave up 4 bases and J gave up 4 bases, with 20 bases separating them. CDR3 length: 17 residues. This CDR3 reads CASSPRTGATTNQPQHF. DNA for the CDR3: TGCGCCAGCAGCCCTCGCACAGGAGCGACGACGAATCAGCCCCAGCATTTT.

The chain couples TRBV5-4 to TRBJ2-7, with 9 bases matching TRBD1. The CDR3 is made up of 15 amino acids. Looked up from germline, CDR1 is SGHNT and CDR2 is YYREEE (reference sequence). The V segment lost 4 bases and the J segment 0 bases; nucleotides outside the gene matches: 5. As DNA, the CDR3 is TGTGCCAGCAGCCTAGGACAGGGGAGCTCCTACGAGCAGTACTTC. This sequence encodes CASSLGQGSSYEQYF. Variable domain in full (rest from reference TRBV5-4 and TRBJ2-7): ETGVTQSPTHLIKTRGQQVTLRCSSQSGHNTVSWYQQALGQGPQFIFQYYREEENGRGNFPPRFSGLQFPNYSSELNVNALELDDSALYLCASSLGQGSSYEQYFGPGTRLTVT.

V is TRBV7-9 and J is TRBJ2-7; 9 bases are shared with TRBD1. This CDR3 has 14 amino acids. V was pared by 7 bases and J by 3 bases, with 7 bases of the junction left unmatched. CDR1 and CDR2 (germline): SEHNR, FQNEAQ (reference sequence). The CDR3 loop reads CASTRTGDRYEQYF. CDR3 DNA: TGTGCCAGCACCCGGACAGGGGATCGCTACGAGCAGTACTTC.

J is TRBJ2-1 and V is TRBV19, with 13 bases that match TRBD2. V shed 2 bases and J 9 bases; nucleotides not matched to a gene: 10. This CDR3 spans 17 amino acids. Germline CDR1 LNHDA, CDR2 SQIVND (reference sequence). CDR3 sequence reads: CASSITSGGAWRSEQFF. CDR3 nucleotides: TGTGCCAGTAGTATAACTAGCGGGGGGGCCTGGAGATCTGAGCAGTTCTTC.

J is TRBJ2-3 and V is TRBV7-8, with 9 bases matching TRBD2. Germline CDR1 reads SGHVS; CDR2 reads FQNEAQ. This CDR3 region has 16 residues. V lost 0 bases and J lost 1; bases outside the gene matches: 2. The CDR3 region has the DNA TGTGCCAGCAGCTTAGCATTAGCGGGGGGCACAGATACGCAGTATTTT. It yields the protein CASSLALAGGTDTQYF. Full variable domain (missing parts from reference TRBV7-8 and TRBJ2-3): GAGVSQSPRYKVAKRGQDVALRCDPISGHVSLFWYQQALGQGPEFLTYFQNEAQLDKSGLPSDRFFAERPEGSVSTLKIQRTQQEDSAVYLCASSLALAGGTDTQYFGPGTRLTVL.

The DNA of the CDR3 is TGTGCCAGCAGCTTGGGAGCAGGGGGATCCTACAATGAGCAGTTCTTC. It codes for CASSLGAGGSYNEQFF. The chain is built from TRBV11-3 and TRBJ2-1, with 7 positions matching TRBD1. From germline, CDR1 is SGHNT and CDR2 YENEEA. This CDR3 has 16 amino acids. V lost 3 bases and J lost 1; bases outside the gene matches: 6.

The chain is built from TRBV7-2 and TRBJ2-7, with 7 positions matching TRBD1. The V gene's germline CDR1 is SGHTA and CDR2 FQGNSA. The CDR3 loop spans 14 amino acids. J gave up 0 bases and V 5 bases, and 4 bases lay outside the gene matches. CDR3 loop: CASSRTGASYEQYF. DNA of the CDR3: TGTGCCAGCAGCCGGACAGGCGCCTCCTACGAGCAGTACTTC. Full variable domain (remainder filled in from reference TRBV7-2 and TRBJ2-7): GAGVSQSPSNKVTEKGKDVELRCDPISGHTALYWYRQSLGQGLEFLIYFQGNSAPDKSGLPSDRFSAERTGGSVSTLTIQRTQQEDSAVYLCASSRTGASYEQYFGPGTRLTVT.

V and J are TRBV3-1 (or the pseudogene TRBV3-2) and TRBJ1-6; D possibly corresponds to TRBD1 (5 bases). Per the germline V gene, CDR1 is LGHDT and CDR2 is YNNKEL (reference sequence). Trimming pared 4 bases from V and 9 bases from J, leaving 16 bases between. The CDR3 is 15 amino acids. This CDR3 is CASSLDPQGISPLHF. CDR3 DNA sequence: TGTGCCAGCAGCCTAGATCCCCAGGGAATTTCACCCCTCCACTTT.

This chain joins TRBV6-2 or TRBV6-3 and TRBJ2-7, with 8 bases aligning to TRBD2. The germline CDR1 and CDR2 sequences are MNHEY and SVGEGT. The CDR3 has 17 amino acids. J lost 2 bases, V lost 0 bases, and 9 bases had no gene match. The CDR3 spells CASSYSITGGFPYEQYF. The DNA of the CDR3 is TGTGCCAGCAGTTACTCGATTACGGGAGGGTTTCCCTACGAGCAGTACTTC.

This clone was seen just once. V is TRBV4-1 and J is TRBJ2-7; 7 bases line up with TRBD2. V was clipped by 0 bases and J by 9 bases; unmatched bases: 11. The CDR3 is made up of 15 amino acids. Germline assignment: CDR1 MGHRA and CDR2 YSYEKL. CDR3 region: CASSQEASGGLGQYF. The CDR3 DNA is TGCGCCAGCAGCCAAGAGGCTAGCGGTGGGTTGGGGCAGTACTTC.

In this sample, this clone turned up a few times. The chain combines TRBV20-1 with TRBJ2-1; 8 bases line up with TRBD2. Germline trimming cut 3 bases from V and 0 bases from J; bases unmatched to any gene: 4. Germline V gives CDR1 DFQATT, CDR2 SNEGSKA (reference sequence). The CDR3 length is 15 residues. The CDR3 DNA reads TGCAGTGCTAGTGACGGGGGGGCCTCCTACAATGAGCAGTTCTTC. This codes for CSASDGGASYNEQFF.